This passage covers 18 T cell receptor beta chains from one sample sequenced in a study of CD8+ T cells in alopecia areata. TCR sequencing used cDNA made by reverse transcription of extracted RNA. Assay used: immunoSEQ multiplex PCR; TCRdb lists only in-frame clones, some missing. The sample is made up of around 100,000 clones, none counted only once. Sequencing was done on a sample of lesional skin. Every receptor here comes from a C3H/HeJ mouse with alopecia areata. Strain haplotype (MHC): H2-k.

Turning to this clone: Here the gene names and germline are mouse. The read ends 4 residues shy of where the CDR3 ends; the end is completed using the germline J gene. The chain uses TRBV13-3 and TRBJ2-5; 7 bases line up with TRBD1. CDR3 size: 14 residues. Germline V lookup: CDR1 NNHDY, CDR2 SYVADS. CDR3 DNA (partial): TGTGCCAGCAGTGATACAGGGGCCGAGGAC. Translation: CASSDTGAED. The entire CDR3 protein is CASSDTGAEDTQYF. Drawing the rest from reference TRBV13-3 and TRBJ2-5, the complete variable domain is EAAVTQSPRSKVAVTGGKVTLSCHQTNNHDYMYWYRQDTGHGLRLIHYSYVADSTEKGDIPDGYKASRPSQENFSLILELASLSQTAVYFCASSDTGAEDTQYFGPGTRLLVL.

About this clone: The germline and genes are mouse ones. Here the CDR3 reads CASSESGAYEQYF. The part of the CDR3 DNA that was read is TGTGCCAGCAGTGAATCTGGTGCCTAT. The J gene is TRBJ2-7, the V gene TRBV13-1; D is undetermined. The CDR3 end is not reached by the read, which stops 4 residues before it; the germline J gene fills it in. The CDR3 consists of 13 residues. Germline V gene lookup returns CDR1 NSHNY and CDR2 SYGAGN. V was trimmed by 2 bases and J by 2 bases, leaving 8 bases between them.

This clone was recorded many times. The gene names given are mouse names. The read finishes 4 residues shy of the CDR3 end, and the germline J gene is used to complete it. V is TRBV13-3 and J is TRBJ2-3; 10 bases map to TRBD2. Germline V gene data show CDR1 as NNHDY and CDR2 as SYVADS. This CDR3 contains 16 residues. Unmatched junction bases numbered 4, after V lost 3 bases and J lost 0 bases. The CDR3 DNA, read in part, is TGTGCCAGCAGTGGCCGGACTGGGGGAAGTGCAGAA. It translates to CASSGRTGGSAE. The whole CDR3 reads CASSGRTGGSAETLYF.

Concerning this clone itself: Gene names follow the mouse nomenclature. The CDR3 end is not reached by the read, which stops 4 residues before it; the germline J gene fills it in. V usage is TRBV13-3 and J usage is TRBJ2-3; maybe TRBD1 (6 bases). Germline loops: CDR1 NNHDY, CDR2 SYVADS. V was clipped by 7 bases and J by 2 bases, with 8 bases between them. CDR3 length: 12 amino acids. The chain's CDR3 is CASGTIAETLYF. The CDR3 DNA, read in part, is TGTGCCAGCGGGACAATTGCAGAA.

This clone appeared a few times. Any gene name here is a mouse gene name. The CDR3 is CASVTGTGGAEQFF. The CDR3 bases that were read are TGTGCCAGCGTCACCGGGACTGGGGGTGCT. The chain is built from TRBV19 and TRBJ2-1, with TRBD2 identical over 11 bases. The CDR3 end is not reached by the read, which stops 4 residues before it; the germline J gene fills it in. With V trimmed by 7 bases and J by 6 bases, 6 bases remained unmatched. Germline V CDR1 and CDR2: FNHDT, SITEND (reference sequence). The CDR3 is 14 amino acids.

This clone was observed a handful of times. Gene names refer to mouse genes. The read ends 4 residues shy of where the CDR3 ends; the end is completed using the germline J gene. J is TRBJ2-4 and V is TRBV13-3; no firm D call. CDR1 and CDR2 (germline): NNHDY, SYVADS. This CDR3 comprises 14 residues. V was clipped by 1 base and J by 2 bases, with 8 bases between them. CDR3: CASSDQNFQNTLYF. The CDR3 bases that were read are TGTGCCAGCAGTGATCAAAACTTTCAAAAC.

Ten or more counts support this clone. Mouse germline and gene names are used. The DNA ends 4 residues before the CDR3 does, and the rest of the CDR3 is filled in from the germline J gene. The chain is built from TRBV13-2 and TRBJ2-1; 7 nucleotides align to TRBD1. Losses at the gene ends were 5 bases for V and 0 bases for J; bases not matched to a gene: 2. CDR3 length: 14 residues. Germline-derived CDR1 and CDR2 are NNHNN and SYGAGS (reference sequence). The part of the CDR3 DNA that was read is TGTGCCAGCGGCGGGGACAGTAACTATGCT. Its protein is CASGGDSNYA. The complete CDR3 protein is CASGGDSNYAEQFF.

Regarding this clone: The gene names given are mouse names. The read finishes 4 residues shy of the CDR3 end, and the germline J gene is used to complete it. This chain links TRBV19 with TRBJ1-1; 10 nucleotides agree with TRBD1. Germline CDR1 and CDR2: FNHDT and SITEND (reference sequence). After removal of 4 bases from V and 0 bases from J, the junction contained 6 bases not matched to a gene. The CDR3 is made up of 16 amino acids. The CDR3 loop reads CASSPPGQGTNTEVFF. Partial CDR3 DNA: TGTGCCAGCAGTCCTCCGGGACAGGGGACAAACACA.

This clone was counted ten times or more. Genes and germline are mouse. The read comes to an end 4 residues before the CDR3 does, leaving the germline J gene to fill in the end. The gene calls are TRBV13-3 and TRBJ2-1; D is unclear. Trimming shortened V by 5 bases and J by 0 bases, and 6 bases separated the two germline ends. The V gene's germline CDR1 is NNHDY and CDR2 SYVADS. The length of the CDR3 is 13 residues. The CDR3 reads CASSQFNYAEQFF. The part of the CDR3 DNA that was read is TGTGCCAGCAGCCAGTTTAACTATGCT.

Remarks on this clone: The gene symbols are mouse symbols. The CDR3 extends 4 residues past the end of the read, so its final part is completed from the germline J gene. The V and J genes are TRBV13-1 and TRBJ1-1; D may be TRBD1 (6 bases). Germline V gives CDR1 NSHNY, CDR2 SYGAGN. The CDR3 length is 15 residues. Trimming pared 5 bases from V and 0 bases from J, leaving 14 bases between. The covered CDR3 bases are TGTGCCAGCAGGGAGAGGGGGGCCTCAAACACA. Encoded protein: CASRERGASNT. The whole CDR3 sequence reads CASRERGASNTEVFF.

This clone was seen a few times. Mouse gene names apply. The DNA ends 4 residues before the CDR3 does, and the rest of the CDR3 is filled in from the germline J gene. This chain uses TRBV19 with TRBJ2-1; 10 bases map to TRBD2. Germline CDR1 and CDR2: FNHDT and SITEND (reference sequence). The CDR3 is 14 amino acids. Incomplete CDR3 DNA: TGTGCCAGCAGGACTGGGGGGCAGGAAGCT. Its protein is CASRTGGQEA. The full-length CDR3 reads as CASRTGGQEAEQFF. Using reference TRBV19 and TRBJ2-1 for the parts outside the CDR3, the full variable domain is GGIITQTPKFLIGQEGQKLTLKCQQNFNHDTMYWYRQDSGKGLRLIYYSITENDLQKGDLSEGYDASREKKSSFSLTVTSAQKNEMAVFLCASRTGGQEAEQFFGPGTRLTVL.

This clone was observed a handful of times. The gene names here belong to mouse. Coverage ceases 4 residues before the CDR3 finishes, and the germline J gene fills in the end. The genes are TRBV13-3 and TRBJ2-5; 9 bases align to TRBD2. J lost 3 bases, V lost 2 bases, and 4 bases had no gene match. Germline loops: CDR1 NNHDY, CDR2 SYVADS. This CDR3 comprises 15 residues. The CDR3 loop is CASSDLGGAQDTQYF. The sequenced part of the CDR3 DNA is TGTGCCAGCAGTGACCTTGGGGGGGCTCAAGAC.

The table lists this clone with a few counts. Mouse gene names and germline throughout. The CDR3 goes on 4 residues after the read ends, and that part is filled in from the germline J gene. V and J are TRBV13-3 and TRBJ1-4, with a tentative D call TRBD1 (6 bases). CDR3 length: 14 residues. The germline V gene has CDR1 NNHDY and CDR2 SYVADS. CDR3 protein: CASSDYREPERLFF. CDR3 DNA (partial): TGTGCCAGCAGTGACTACAGGGAGCCCGAA.

This clone occurred a few times. Here the gene names and germline are mouse. The read gets to within 4 residues of the CDR3 end, and the germline J gene fills in the rest. The V call is TRBV1, the J call TRBJ2-7; tentative D call: TRBD1 (6 bases). Between the trimmed V and J ends, which lost 0 bases and 0 bases, there was a span of 15 bases. Per the germline V gene, CDR1 is NSQYPW and CDR2 is LRSPGD (reference sequence). The CDR3 runs 17 residues. CDR3 protein: CTCSADLTGHSSYEQYF. CDR3 DNA, as far as it was read: TGCACCTGCAGTGCAGATTTAACGGGACATAGCTCCTAT.

This clone was detected many times. Mouse names are used for the genes. The read ends 4 residues before the CDR3 terminus; that terminus is restored from the germline J gene. The chain links TRBV13-3 to TRBJ2-3; 8 nucleotides align to TRBD1. V trimming: 2 bases; J trimming: 1 base; junction bases outside the gene matches: 3. The CDR3 sequence is 15 residues long. In germline, CDR1 is NNHDY, CDR2 SYVADS. Incomplete CDR3 DNA: TGTGCCAGCAGTGAACAGGGGGATGGTGCAGAA. Protein product: CASSEQGDGAE. The whole CDR3 reads CASSEQGDGAETLYF.

This clone was counted many times. Gene names denote mouse genes. The CDR3 goes on 4 residues after the read ends, and that part is filled in from the germline J gene. The V gene is TRBV13-3, the J gene TRBJ2-1; 8 nucleotides line up with TRBD2. This CDR3 spans 13 amino acids. Germline loops: CDR1 NNHDY, CDR2 SYVADS. J was trimmed by 5 bases and V by 6 bases; bases with no gene match: 4. The CDR3 bases that were read are TGTGCCAGCAAGGGGGGGCGCGATGCT. Amino acid sequence: CASKGGRDA. The full CDR3 protein reads CASKGGRDAEQFF.

This clone has more than one count but fewer than ten. Germline and genes here are mouse. The read terminates 4 residues ahead of where the CDR3 ends, so the germline J gene completes it. The chain joins TRBV1 to TRBJ1-1; 7 bases align to TRBD1. J gave up 4 bases and V 0 bases, and 5 bases lay outside the gene matches. Germline lookup yields CDR1 NSQYPW and CDR2 LRSPGD (reference sequence). The CDR3 runs 15 residues. The CDR3 DNA, read in part, is TGCACCTGCAGTGCAGACCGGGACAGCCGCACA. Protein: CTCSADRDSRT. The whole CDR3 protein is CTCSADRDSRTEVFF.

As concerns this clone: Mouse germline and gene names are used. The read ends 4 residues before the CDR3 terminus; that terminus is restored from the germline J gene. The V gene is TRBV13-3, the J gene TRBJ1-4, with 9 bases fitting TRBD1. Germline V gives CDR1 NNHDY, CDR2 SYVADS. The CDR3 length is 15 residues. CDR3 protein: CASSQSGTGIERLFF. CDR3 DNA (partial): TGTGCCAGCAGTCAGAGCGGGACAGGGATCGAA.